This T cell receptor beta chain was recorded in a study of blood T cell repertoires in COVID-19. Overall study: Acute-phase and convalescent COVID-19 samples originated in the United States, Italy and Spain. Sources were T cells, B-cell-depleted T cells, or PBMCs; the material itself was cDNA or gDNA.

Per the original methods: Amplification with reference gene primers provided the estimates of nucleated cell counts. Data came from immunoSEQ multiplex PCR; TCRdb stores just in-frame clones and leaves some out. That table furnishes V, J and clone size, whereas the DNA furnished D and trimming. Among some 380,000 clones listed, around 89% were seen once. The CDR3 loop spans 14 amino acids. CDR1 is MDHEN and CDR2 is SYDVKM in the germline V gene. V lost 1 base and J lost 11, with 15 bases in between. The sequence derives from a man between 18 and 35 years old with active or convalescent COVID-19. The chain couples TRBV28 to TRBJ1-5; D remains ambiguous. What was sequenced was peripheral blood. This chain's CDR3 is CASSLFSSSAAQHF. The CDR3 DNA is TGTGCCAGCAGTTTATTTTCCAGTTCGGCGGCCCAGCATTTT.